Listed below are T cell receptor beta chains from one sample, sequenced in a study of T cells after yellow fever vaccination. TCRdb reprocessed the 5' RACE reads via MiXCR and lists one record per CDR3 protein. This sample carries approximately 580,000 distinct CDR3 sequences, roughly a sixth of them seen once, and the ten largest clones take roughly a sixth. The sample in question was PBMCs, obtained about 5 days after the first yellow fever vaccination. All receptors derive from a man aged 18 to 35 who received the YFV17D yellow fever vaccine. Each CDR3 is given with its conserved first and last residue. The D gene is left open where the match is weak. Size is omitted from some rows. Given values are once, few, many or a class for expanded clones.

j_call v_call d_call clone_size cdr3_aa cdr3_nt
TRBJ1-1 TRBV20-1 TRBD1 few CSAVSTGGDTEAFF TGCAGTGCCGTATCAACAGGGGGGGACACTGAAGCTTTCTTT
TRBJ2-1 TRBV2 TRBD2 - CASSESSGRAEQFF TGTGCCAGCAGTGAGTCTAGCGGTAGGGCTGAGCAGTTCTTC
TRBJ2-5 TRBV4-2 TRBD1 - CASSLKYDRGEETQYF TGTGCCAGCAGCCTTAAATACGACAGGGGAGAAGAGACCCAGTACTTC
TRBJ2-3 TRBV5-6 TRBD1 many CASSISGGRDTQYF TGTGCCAGCAGTATCTCAGGGGGTAGAGATACGCAGTATTTT
TRBJ2-6 TRBV7-3 TRBD1 - CASSLGTAANVLTF TGTGCCAGCAGCCTCGGGACAGCAGCCAACGTCCTGACTTTC
TRBJ2-7 TRBV12-5 TRBD1 few CASGWDRGLEEQYF TGTGCTAGTGGTTGGGACAGGGGGCTAGAGGAGCAGTACTTC
TRBJ1-4 TRBV4-3 - few CASSQGPDGATNEKLFF TGCGCCAGCAGCCAAGGCCCGGACGGAGCAACTAATGAAAAACTGTTTTTT
TRBJ2-2 TRBV9 - - CASSLPANTGELFF TGTGCCAGCAGCCTGCCCGCGAACACCGGGGAGCTGTTTTTT
TRBJ2-5 TRBV5-4 TRBD1 - CASSSGQGPWETQYF TGTGCCAGCAGTTCGGGACAGGGTCCATGGGAGACCCAGTACTTC
TRBJ1-2 TRBV29-1 - many CSAWRQFEYTF TGCAGCGCCTGGAGACAATTCGAGTACACCTTC
TRBJ2-1 TRBV29-1 TRBD2 once CSVVLGSGGAEQFF TGCAGCGTGGTACTGGGAAGCGGGGGGGCCGAGCAGTTCTTC
TRBJ2-2 TRBV2 TRBD1 - CASSGQGSGELFF TGTGCCAGCAGCGGACAGGGATCCGGGGAGCTGTTTTTT